This T cell receptor beta chain was sequenced in a study of pediatric ulcerative colitis. The rectum was sampled with one to two pinch biopsies at colonoscopy. Germline V gene data show CDR1 as MDHEN and CDR2 as SYDVKM. This CDR3 contains 15 residues. V dropped 5 bases and J dropped 3 bases, with 13 bases sitting between them. Sequencing used immunoSEQ multiplex PCR; TCRdb keeps in-frame clones, though not all of them. The sample has around 40,000 clones, roughly four fifths seen once. Concerning this clone: Antigen unknown.

Whole-study results and caveats: Rectal repertoires separated controls, mild-moderate and acute severe colitis. This repertoire reflects total lymphocytes rather than subpopulations like regulatory T cells.

The rearrangement links TRBV28 to TRBJ1-4; D possibly corresponds to TRBD1 (5 bases). Sequencing was performed on gut tissue. This clonotype was sampled from a boy aged 5-17 years with severe ulcerative colitis. This CDR3 is CASSLFQGANEKLFF. The CDR3 DNA sequence: TGTGCCAGCAGTCTTTTTCAGGGAGCTAATGAAAAACTGTTTTTT.